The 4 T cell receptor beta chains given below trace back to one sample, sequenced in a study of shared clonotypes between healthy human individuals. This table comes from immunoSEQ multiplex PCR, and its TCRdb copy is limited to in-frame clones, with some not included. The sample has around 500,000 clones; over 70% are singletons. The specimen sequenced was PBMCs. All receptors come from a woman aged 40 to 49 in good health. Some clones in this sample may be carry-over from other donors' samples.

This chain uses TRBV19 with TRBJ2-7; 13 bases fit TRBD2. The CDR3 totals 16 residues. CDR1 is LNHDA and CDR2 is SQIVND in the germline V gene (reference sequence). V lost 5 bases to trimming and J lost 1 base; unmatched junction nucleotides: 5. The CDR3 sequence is CASSFGLAGASYEQYF. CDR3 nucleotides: TGTGCCAGTAGTTTCGGACTAGCGGGGGCTTCCTACGAGCAGTACTTC.

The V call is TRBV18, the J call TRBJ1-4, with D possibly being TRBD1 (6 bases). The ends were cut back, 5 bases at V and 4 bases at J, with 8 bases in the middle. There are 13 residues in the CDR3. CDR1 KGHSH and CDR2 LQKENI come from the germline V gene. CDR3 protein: CASSRGYNEKLFF. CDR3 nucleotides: TGTGCCAGCTCAAGGGGGTATAATGAAAAACTGTTTTTT.

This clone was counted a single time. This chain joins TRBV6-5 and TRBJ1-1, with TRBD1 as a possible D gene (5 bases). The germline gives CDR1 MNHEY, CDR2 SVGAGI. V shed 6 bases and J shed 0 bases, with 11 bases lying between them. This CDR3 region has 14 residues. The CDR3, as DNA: TGTGCCAGCAGGCGACAGCTTATGAACACTGAAGCTTTCTTT. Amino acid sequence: CASRRQLMNTEAFF.

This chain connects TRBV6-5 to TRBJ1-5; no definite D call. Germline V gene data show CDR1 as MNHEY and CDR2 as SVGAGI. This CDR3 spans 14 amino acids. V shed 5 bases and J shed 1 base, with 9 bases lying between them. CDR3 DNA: TGTGCCAGCAGTCTCCGTGGGAGCAATCAGCCCCAGCATTTT. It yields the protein CASSLRGSNQPQHF.